The text below deals with one TCR beta chain. The data are from a study of technical replicates of blood from four donors. The length of the CDR3 is 15 residues. V trimming: 6 bases; J trimming: 6 bases; junction bases outside the gene matches: 5. CDR1 and CDR2 (germline): MRHNA, SNTAGT. Clones were read by immunoSEQ multiplex PCR, and TCRdb kept only the in-frame ones, dropping some. The sample has tens of thousands of clones; roughly 94% are singletons. Sequencing used T cells isolated from PBMCs. The gene calls are TRBV6-4 and TRBJ2-1; 13 nucleotides align to TRBD2. The receptor comes from a human donor in good health. CDR3 in DNA: TGTGCCAGCAGCGCCGGGACTAGCGGGGCCAATGAGCAGTTCTTC. As protein: CASSAGTSGANEQFF.